This TCR beta chain was profiled in a study of blood T cells in healthy people across ages. A sample-barcoded 5' primer and a J-beta primer mix were used in a second PCR of roughly 7 to 11 cycles. TCRdb itself ran the 5' RACE reads through MiXCR, one entry per CDR3 protein. The table records 790,000 or so distinct CDR3 sequences, more than 55% of them present only once. For every donor, a draw yielded 7.5 to 10 milliliters of peripheral blood. The CDR3 has 14 residues. The V gene's germline CDR1 is MNHNS and CDR2 SASEGT. V was trimmed by 4 bases and J by 2 bases, leaving 11 bases between them. The V and J genes are TRBV6-1 and TRBJ2-5; D perhaps matches TRBD1 (6 bases). The source of this sequence is a man aged 40-49 years in good health. Sequencing was done on a sample of blood. The CDR3 DNA follows: TGTGCCAGCAGTGGGCAGGACAGACAAGAGACCCAGTACTTC. Translated: CASSGQDRQETQYF.